The 3 T cell receptor beta chains listed next were all sequenced from one sample in a study of T cell responses to AZD1222 COVID-19 vaccine. Libraries were prepared by immunoSEQ multiplex PCR; TCRdb keeps only in-frame clonotypes and omits some of them. This sample yields some 130,000 clones, of which more than 85% are seen a single time; 1.5% to 2% belongs to the top ten. The sample here was peripheral blood, taken 28 days after the second AZD1222 dose. These receptors were obtained from an adult who received the AZD1222 COVID-19 vaccine.

This chain uses TRBV7-3 with TRBJ2-7; TRBD2 might be the D (5 bases). Looked up from germline, CDR1 is SGHTA and CDR2 is FQGTGA. V was shortened by 2 bases and J by 2 bases, with 13 bases between the two germline ends. This CDR3 has 15 amino acids. The CDR3 sequence: CASSLLMLAPYEQYV. In DNA, the CDR3 is TGTGCCAGCAGCTTATTGATGCTAGCTCCCTACGAGCAGTACGTC.

This clone appeared a single time. The V gene is TRBV6-5, the J gene TRBJ2-1; 7 bases are a match to TRBD1. The junction had 6 bases not matched to a gene; V was cut back by 2 bases and J by 5 bases. This CDR3 has 15 residues. Germline V gene lookup returns CDR1 MNHEY and CDR2 SVGAGI. CDR3 sequence: CASSYGQVGDNEQFF. The CDR3 DNA is TGTGCCAGCAGTTACGGACAGGTTGGGGACAATGAGCAGTTCTTC.

This clone has only a few counts. This chain uses TRBV6-5 with TRBJ1-6; 7 nucleotides align to TRBD1. The germline V gene has CDR1 MNHEY and CDR2 SVGAGI. The CDR3 length is 15 residues. The J segment lost 7 bases and the V segment lost 0 bases, leaving 3 bases of the junction unmatched. CDR3 region: CASSYSPGGNSPLHF. For the CDR3, the DNA is TGTGCCAGCAGTTACTCGCCAGGGGGGAATTCACCCCTCCACTTT.